What follows are 32 T cell receptor beta chains derived from one specimen sequenced in a study of control samples from healthy donors and cancer patients. TCRdb keeps only in-frame clones here, not all; method: immunoSEQ multiplex PCR. The data contain around 170,000 clones, around nine tenths of them singletons. Material for sequencing was blood. These TCRs come from a man younger than 45 in good health.

In its sample, this clone was seen once. The chain recombines TRBV6-4 with TRBJ2-1; D perhaps matches TRBD1 (5 bases). Germline-derived CDR1 and CDR2 are MRHNA and SNTAGT. The CDR3 runs to 16 residues. Between the trimmed V and J ends, which lost 7 bases and 8 bases, there was a span of 24 bases. The CDR3 here is CASTHPQDPGIDEQFF. As DNA, the CDR3 is TGTGCCAGCACTCACCCCCAGGACCCAGGGATCGATGAGCAGTTCTTC.

The chain uses TRBV4-1 and TRBJ1-2; D may be TRBD1 (5 bases). The germline CDR1 and CDR2 sequences are MGHRA and YSYEKL. The CDR3 loop spans 15 amino acids. V was trimmed by 1 base and J by 2 bases, leaving 11 bases between them. CDR3 sequence reads: CASSQARGSNYGYTF. The CDR3 coding sequence is TGCGCCAGCAGCCAAGCCCGGGGGAGCAACTATGGCTACACCTTC.

About this clone: In the same sample, other DNA sequences code for this CDR3. The V call is TRBV30, the J call TRBJ1-5; 7 nucleotides agree with TRBD1. The CDR3 is 16 residues long. Losses at the gene ends were 0 bases for V and 2 bases for J; bases not matched to a gene: 7. Germline CDR1 is GTSNPN and CDR2 is SVGIG (reference sequence). The CDR3 nucleotides read TGTGCCTGGAGTGTACGACGAGGGGGCGGCAATCAGCCCCAGCATTTT. It codes for CAWSVRRGGGNQPQHF.

V usage is TRBV7-8 and J usage is TRBJ1-1; D possibly corresponds to TRBD1 (5 bases). Germline CDR1 and CDR2: SGHVS and FQNEAQ. The CDR3 length is 15 residues. Between the trimmed V and J ends, which lost 6 bases and 0 bases, there was a span of 14 bases. Here the CDR3 reads CASRRGDRMNTEAFF. CDR3 nucleotides: TGTGCCAGCAGACGGGGAGACAGAATGAACACTGAAGCTTTCTTT.

This chain joins TRBV5-5 and TRBJ2-7, with 9 positions matching TRBD1. The CDR3 runs to 14 residues. Per germline, CDR1 SGHKS and CDR2 YYEKEE (reference sequence). The trim removed 0 bases at V and 2 bases at J, leaving 0 bases unmatched. The CDR3 loop is CASSLGTGAYEQYF. The CDR3 DNA is TGTGCCAGCAGCTTGGGGACAGGGGCCTACGAGCAGTACTTC. Drawing the rest from reference TRBV5-5 and TRBJ2-7, the complete variable domain is DAGVTQSPTHLIKTRGQQVTLRCSPISGHKSVSWYQQVLGQGPQFIFQYYEKEERGRGNFPDRFSARQFPNYSSELNVNALLLGDSALYLCASSLGTGAYEQYFGPGTRLTVT.

With respect to this clone: Additional DNA sequences in this sample encode the identical CDR3. The genes are TRBV2 and TRBJ2-3; D remains unclear. The CDR3 contains 12 residues. Trimming pared 6 bases from V and 2 bases from J, leaving 6 bases between. CDR1 SNHLY and CDR2 FYNNEI come from the germline V gene. This CDR3 is CASSVHTDTQYF. Written as DNA, the CDR3 is TGTGCCAGCAGCGTTCACACAGATACGCAGTATTTT.

The chain has TRBV7-9 and TRBJ2-2; D call uncertain. CDR3 size: 16 residues. Germline V gives CDR1 SEHNR, CDR2 FQNEAQ (reference sequence). Trimming left V 3 bases short and J 1 base short, with 12 bases between. CDR3 DNA sequence: TGTGCCAGCAGCTTTTTGGTAGGAGAGAACACCGGGGAGCTGTTTTTT. Its protein product is CASSFLVGENTGELFF.

V usage is TRBV4-1 and J usage is TRBJ1-1, with D maybe TRBD1 (5 bases). The CDR3 length is 16 residues. The V end was cut by 3 bases, the J end by 0 bases, with 14 bases between. Per the germline V gene, CDR1 is MGHRA and CDR2 is YSYEKL. CDR3 DNA sequence: TGCGCCAGCAGCCAGGGGACCGGAGTGATGAACACTGAAGCTTTCTTT. It encodes CASSQGTGVMNTEAFF.

V is TRBV12-3 or TRBV12-4 and J is TRBJ2-1; 13 bases are shared with TRBD2. The trim removed 6 bases at V and 11 bases at J, leaving 4 bases unmatched. The CDR3 has 13 residues. The CDR3: CASRGLAGDQQFF. The CDR3 coding sequence is TGTGCCAGCAGAGGACTAGCGGGAGATCAGCAGTTCTTC.

This clone was recorded once. J is TRBJ2-7 and V is TRBV5-5; maybe TRBD2 (5 bases). V lost 2 bases and J 3 bases, leaving 15 bases between the germline ends. The CDR3 runs 15 residues. The germline gives CDR1 SGHKS, CDR2 YYEKEE (reference sequence). CDR3 sequence (DNA): TGTGCCAGCAGCTTTGACCCTAGCCCCTACTACGAGCAGTACTTC. Translated: CASSFDPSPYYEQYF.

This chain uses TRBV3-1 (or the pseudogene TRBV3-2) with TRBJ2-3; 9 nucleotides align to TRBD2. The trim removed 0 bases at V and 4 bases at J, leaving 8 bases unmatched. The germline V gene has CDR1 LGHDT and CDR2 YNNKEL (reference sequence). This CDR3 region has 17 residues. CDR3 DNA: TGTGCCAGCAGCCAAGATCTAAGCGGGGGGAGGTCAGATACGCAGTATTTT. Translation gives CASSQDLSGGRSDTQYF.

This clone was observed a handful of times. The gene calls are TRBV28 and TRBJ1-1, with TRBD1 as a possible D gene (5 bases). Germline-derived CDR1 and CDR2 are MDHEN and SYDVKM. The CDR3 loop spans 16 amino acids. Trimming stripped 1 base from V and 1 base from J, with 13 bases between. The CDR3 loop is CASSLFGQGKNTEAFF. CDR3 coding DNA: TGTGCCAGCAGTTTATTCGGGCAGGGTAAGAACACTGAAGCTTTCTTT. Variable domain in full (rest from reference TRBV28 and TRBJ1-1): DVKVTQSSRYLVKRTGEKVFLECVQDMDHENMFWYRQDPGLGLRLIYFSYDVKMKEKGDIPEGYSVSREKKERFSLILESASTNQTSMYLCASSLFGQGKNTEAFFGQGTRLTVV.

This chain joins TRBV6-2 or TRBV6-3 and TRBJ1-1; D is perhaps TRBD1 (6 bases). CDR1 MNHEY and CDR2 SVGEGT come from the germline V gene. Deletions cut 5 bases from V and 4 bases from J, with 14 bases between. The CDR3 loop spans 14 amino acids. The CDR3 region is CASSLQGDGTEAFF. The CDR3 DNA reads TGTGCCAGCAGTCTACAGGGAGACGGCACTGAAGCTTTCTTT.

This sequence joins TRBV3-1 (or the pseudogene TRBV3-2) and TRBJ2-1, with 10 positions matching TRBD2. The CDR3 length is 14 residues. With 0 bases clipped from V and 10 bases from J, the junction kept 3 bases outside the gene matches. From germline, CDR1 is LGHDT and CDR2 YNNKEL (reference sequence). The CDR3 loop is CASSQETSGMEQFF. The CDR3 DNA sequence: TGTGCCAGCAGCCAAGAAACTAGCGGGATGGAGCAGTTCTTC.

The chain recombines TRBV3-1 (or the pseudogene TRBV3-2) with TRBJ1-1, with D unclear. V lost 3 bases and J 2 bases, leaving 7 bases between the germline ends. The CDR3 extends over 13 amino acids. CDR1 and CDR2 from the germline V gene are LGHDT and YNNKEL (reference sequence). The CDR3 DNA is TGTGCCAGCAGCCAGACAACCAACACTGAAGCTTTCTTT. This gives the protein CASSQTTNTEAFF.

V gene TRBV6-5 combines with J gene TRBJ1-2, with 9 bases identical to TRBD1. Germline V CDR1 and CDR2: MNHEY, SVGAGI. Losses at the gene ends were 4 bases for V and 0 bases for J; bases not matched to a gene: 6. The CDR3 is 16 residues long. The CDR3 DNA reads TGTGCCAGCAGTTCGAGGGGGGACAGGGCTAACTATGGCTACACCTTC. Protein: CASSSRGDRANYGYTF.

V gene TRBV29-1 combines with J gene TRBJ1-2; TRBD1 aligns across 7 bases. The CDR3 covers 12 residues. The germline CDR1 and CDR2 sequences are SQVTM and ANQGSEA. Trimming cost V 3 bases and J 4 bases; bases outside gene matches: 2. The CDR3 here is CSVDKGAYGYTF. In DNA, the CDR3 is TGCAGCGTTGATAAGGGGGCCTATGGCTACACCTTC.

This chain uses TRBV4-2 with TRBJ2-2; 13 bases align to TRBD2. The CDR3 covers 19 residues. The ends lost 1 base at V and 1 base at J; junction bases unmatched: 6. CDR1 LGHNA and CDR2 YNFKEQ come from the germline V gene. The CDR3 loop is CASSQVSGLAGENTGELFF. The DNA of the CDR3 is TGTGCCAGCAGCCAAGTTTCAGGACTAGCGGGGGAGAACACCGGGGAGCTGTTTTTT.

The chain employs TRBV2 and TRBJ1-4; D gene unclear. Germline CDR1 reads SNHLY; CDR2 reads FYNNEI. Trimming stripped 4 bases from V and 6 bases from J, with 18 bases between. This CDR3 comprises 16 residues. The CDR3 protein is CASSGFPDRGDEKLFF. CDR3 coding DNA: TGTGCCAGCAGTGGGTTCCCAGACCGAGGTGATGAAAAACTGTTTTTT.

The chain's CDR3 is CASSEASRGSYF. As DNA, the CDR3 is TGTGCCAGCAGTGAAGCCTCCAGGGGGAGCTACTTC. J is TRBJ2-7 and V is TRBV6-1; 7 bases match TRBD1. After removal of 0 bases from V and 13 bases from J, the junction contained 6 bases not matched to a gene. There are 12 residues in the CDR3. Germline V gene lookup returns CDR1 MNHNS and CDR2 SASEGT.

The chain joins TRBV6-5 to TRBJ1-2; no clear D gene. The CDR3 extends over 13 amino acids. The V end lost 7 bases, the J end lost 2 bases, and 11 bases lay between the germline ends. CDR1 is MNHEY and CDR2 is SVGAGI in the germline V gene. CDR3 amino acids: CASTLGPNYGYTF. The CDR3 bases are TGTGCCAGCACCCTCGGGCCCAACTATGGCTACACCTTC.

This chain links TRBV14 with TRBJ2-1; 14 bases line up with TRBD2. This CDR3 has 18 amino acids. Germline V gives CDR1 SGHDN, CDR2 FVKESK. V lost 8 bases to trimming and J lost 1 base; unmatched junction nucleotides: 10. DNA for the CDR3: TGTGCCAGCGGACCGGGACTAGCGGGGGTTAGATCCTACAATGAGCAGTTCTTC. Its protein product is CASGPGLAGVRSYNEQFF.

The chain recombines TRBV4-2 with TRBJ1-2; maybe TRBD1 (5 bases). Germline CDR1 reads LGHNA; CDR2 reads YNFKEQ. The germline V and J ends were trimmed by 3 bases and 5 bases, with 16 bases remaining between them. The CDR3 has 15 amino acids. The CDR3 loop is CASSQQTQGGYGYTF. The CDR3 DNA follows: TGTGCCAGCAGCCAGCAGACTCAGGGTGGGTATGGCTACACCTTC.

V gene TRBV6-5 combines with J gene TRBJ1-1; 7 bases map to TRBD1. Germline V gene lookup returns CDR1 MNHEY and CDR2 SVGAGI. The CDR3 runs to 15 residues. J was trimmed by 5 bases and V by 6 bases; bases with no gene match: 12. CDR3 sequence: CASSAVEGAGTEAFF. The CDR3 nucleotides read TGTGCCAGCAGCGCGGTGGAGGGGGCTGGGACTGAAGCTTTCTTT.

This clone was recorded only once. The chain combines TRBV18 with TRBJ1-6, with D perhaps TRBD1 (6 bases). The CDR3 loop spans 16 amino acids. Germline V gene sequence: CDR1 KGHSH, CDR2 LQKENI. Between the trimmed V and J ends, which lost 3 bases and 5 bases, there was a span of 14 bases. The CDR3 here is CASSPWGPGDNSPLHF. CDR3 nucleotides: TGTGCCAGCTCACCTTGGGGGCCCGGCGATAATTCACCCCTCCACTTT.

This chain links TRBV4-1 with TRBJ1-1; D gene uncertain. The CDR3 is 13 residues long. V was pared by 4 bases and J by 5 bases, with 11 bases between. Germline CDR1 and CDR2: MGHRA and YSYEKL. The CDR3 loop is CASSPPLRTEAFF. CDR3 coding DNA: TGCGCCAGCAGCCCCCCCTTAAGGACTGAAGCTTTCTTT.

For this clone: At the DNA level, this CDR3 is encoded by other sequences in the same sample as well. The rearrangement links TRBV27 to TRBJ2-7; D gene ambiguous. There are 14 residues in the CDR3. Trimming stripped 2 bases from V and 1 base from J, with 9 bases between. Looked up from germline, CDR1 is MNHEY and CDR2 is SMNVEV (reference sequence). The CDR3 sequence is CASSLVGSSYEQYF. For the CDR3, the DNA is TGTGCCAGCAGTTTAGTCGGCAGTTCCTACGAGCAGTACTTC.

This CDR3 is CARGILPDRTYQPQHF. CDR3 coding DNA: TGTGCCAGAGGGATTCTTCCGGACAGAACTTATCAGCCCCAGCATTTT. This chain links TRBV6-4 with TRBJ1-5, with a possible D match to TRBD1 (6 bases). The V gene's germline CDR1 is MRHNA and CDR2 SNTAGT. The CDR3 contains 16 residues. Trimming left V 9 bases short and J 5 bases short, with 23 bases between.

This chain joins TRBV28 and TRBJ1-1; possibly TRBD1 for D (6 bases). The CDR3 is 15 amino acids. Germline V lookup: CDR1 MDHEN, CDR2 SYDVKM. The V end lost 5 bases, the J end lost 5 bases, and 18 bases lay between the germline ends. CDR3 bases: TGTGCCAGCAGTCCCGGAGGGGGTAGTCGGACTGAAGCTTTCTTT. Residues: CASSPGGGSRTEAFF.

The J gene is TRBJ1-5, the V gene TRBV2, with 10 bases identical to TRBD1. V lost 4 bases, J lost 2 bases, and 8 bases stayed unmatched. The germline V gene encodes CDR1 SNHLY and CDR2 FYNNEI. The CDR3 consists of 17 residues. CDR3 sequence (DNA): TGTGCCAGCAGTGTGGACAGGGGGGGAAACGGCAATCAGCCCCAGCATTTT. Translation gives CASSVDRGGNGNQPQHF.

V and J are TRBV5-1 and TRBJ2-3, with a weak D call TRBD2 (6 bases). Trimming took 1 base from V and 2 from J, leaving 8 bases between them. The length of the CDR3 is 14 residues. In germline, CDR1 is SGHRS, CDR2 YFSETQ. The CDR3 reads CASSLRRDTDTQYF. The CDR3 bases are TGCGCCAGCAGCTTGCGGAGGGACACAGATACGCAGTATTTT.

J is TRBJ2-7 and V is TRBV10-3; a possible D gene is TRBD2 (6 bases). The germline gives CDR1 ENHRY, CDR2 SYGVKD. This CDR3 has 15 amino acids. V shed 6 bases and J shed 2 bases, with 17 bases lying between them. The CDR3 here is CAIRGFGGTAYEQYF. For the CDR3, the DNA is TGTGCCATCAGGGGCTTCGGCGGGACCGCCTACGAGCAGTACTTC.